The clone carrying this T cell receptor (beta chain) was observed once. The data are from a study of blood T cell repertoires in COVID-19. Study-wide context: Spain, Italy and the United States supplied samples that represented acute and convalescent COVID-19. Nucleic acid was either cDNA or gDNA, and it came from T cells, B-cell-depleted T cells, or PBMCs.

Sequencing was performed with immunoSEQ multiplex PCR; in TCRdb, only in-frame clones are kept and a portion is missing. The repertoire holds 250,000 to 400,000 clones, with more than 70% as singletons. The germline V gene encodes CDR1 SQVTM and CDR2 ANQGSEA. This CDR3 spans 12 amino acids. The V end lost 6 bases, the J end lost 1 base, and 9 bases lay between the germline ends. What was sequenced was peripheral blood. This TCR came from a woman between 25 and 40 years old with COVID-19, enrolled during active disease. The genes are TRBV29-1 and TRBJ1-1; D is undetermined. The CDR3, as DNA: TGCAGCGTACCGGGGAGGAACACTGAAGCTTTCTTT. Translating it yields CSVPGRNTEAFF.